These 28 T cell receptor beta chains originate from one sample sequenced in a study of cytomegalovirus exposure and HLA in healthy donors (dated by TCRdb to the late 2010s). Preparation of the library involved the immunoSEQ multiplex PCR assay. A mixture of 60 forward primers for TCR Vbeta segments and 13 reverse primers for TCR Jbeta segments was used in the multiplex PCR. TCRdb took this table from immuneACCESS and kept in-frame rearrangements with V and J called. Such tables lack part of the clones; where checked against another copy, unresolved V genes explain under half of the gap, and the rest is unexplained. This sample holds around 190,000 clones; around 77% were observed only once. 1.6% of the sample belongs to the ten largest clones. Sequenced: PBMCs. Receptors originate from a woman aged 18-35 years in good health and CMV-seronegative.

V is TRBV5-6 and J is TRBJ1-6, with unresolved D. CDR1 is SGHDT, CDR2 YYEEEE, per germline. This CDR3 region has 15 residues. V was clipped by 4 bases and J by 10 bases, with 18 bases between them. The CDR3 sequence is CASSDGEGIQSPLHF. DNA for the CDR3: TGTGCCAGCAGCGACGGGGAGGGAATTCAATCACCCCTCCACTTT.

The rearrangement joins TRBV29-1 to TRBJ1-2; D gene unclear. The CDR3 is 12 amino acids. Germline-derived CDR1 and CDR2 are SQVTM and ANQGSEA. Trimming left V 6 bases short and J 8 bases short, with 16 bases between. CDR3 sequence reads: CSVAHPEGGYTF. CDR3 in DNA: TGCAGCGTCGCACACCCGGAGGGCGGCTACACCTTC. The whole variable domain, remainder taken from reference TRBV29-1 and TRBJ1-2, is SAVISQKPSRDICQRGTSLTIQCQVDSQVTMMFWYRQQPGQSLTLIATANQGSEATYESGFVIDKFPISRPNLTFSTLTVSNMSPEDSSIYLCSVAHPEGGYTFGSGTRLTVV.

A word on this clone: A junction boundary mismatches the germline segment, possibly from a read error. V usage is TRBV7-9 and J usage is TRBJ2-2; tentative D call: TRBD1 (6 bases). The CDR3 is 15 residues long. In germline, CDR1 is SEHNR, CDR2 FQNEAQ (reference sequence). Here the CDR3 reads CAGSRGEGVTGELFF. The DNA of the CDR3 is TGTGCCGGCAGCCGGGGAGAGGGGGTAACCGGGGAGCTGTTTTTT.

The chain recombines TRBV9 with TRBJ2-7, with a weak D call TRBD2 (5 bases). Germline CDR1 SGDLS, CDR2 YYNGEE. Trimming shortened V by 3 bases and J by 2 bases, and 15 bases separated the two germline ends. The CDR3 runs 15 residues. The CDR3 bases are TGTGCCAGCAGCGCCGGACTGAAACTCACCTACGAGCAGTACTTC. Translating it yields CASSAGLKLTYEQYF.

The chain employs TRBV19 and TRBJ2-7; 10 nucleotides agree with TRBD2. The CDR3 length is 13 residues. Per germline, CDR1 LNHDA and CDR2 SQIVND (reference sequence). The ends lost 9 bases at V and 4 bases at J; junction bases unmatched: 6. CDR3 sequence (DNA): TGTGCCAGCTCTAGCGGGAGTCTTTACGAGCAGTACTTC. Amino acid sequence: CASSSGSLYEQYF.

This chain joins TRBV6-1 and TRBJ2-5; D is ambiguous. This CDR3 contains 14 residues. Germline V gene lookup returns CDR1 MNHNS and CDR2 SASEGT. The V gene lost 1 base and the J gene lost 1 base, with 7 bases spanning the gap. The CDR3, as DNA: TGTGCCAGCAGTGAAGGCGACACCCAAGAGACCCAGTACTTC. Protein sequence: CASSEGDTQETQYF.

The rearrangement joins TRBV10-3 to TRBJ1-3, with a possible D match to TRBD1 (6 bases). V lost 4 bases and J 0 bases, leaving 16 bases between the germline ends. CDR3 size: 17 residues. The germline CDR1 and CDR2 sequences are ENHRY and SYGVKD. Here the CDR3 reads CAISVGTPTTSGNTIYF. CDR3 nucleotide sequence: TGTGCCATCAGTGTAGGGACACCAACCACCTCTGGAAACACCATATATTTT.

This clone came up a few times. The V and J genes are TRBV19 and TRBJ1-5, with D maybe TRBD1 (5 bases). This CDR3 has 13 residues. V shed 7 bases and J shed 7 bases, with 14 bases lying between them. Germline values: CDR1 LNHDA, CDR2 SQIVND (reference sequence). Here the CDR3 reads CASTSGTGQPQHF. CDR3 in DNA: TGTGCCAGTACGTCAGGGACTGGACAGCCCCAGCATTTT.

The V call is TRBV5-1, the J call TRBJ1-3, with D possibly TRBD1 on 5 matching bases. CDR1 is SGHRS, CDR2 YFSETQ, per germline. Trimming stripped 5 bases from V and 4 bases from J, with 31 bases between. The CDR3 extends over 20 amino acids. CDR3 in amino acids: CASSTWCRVRNAKWGNTIYF. CDR3 sequence (DNA): TGCGCCAGCAGTACTTGGTGCAGGGTGAGAAATGCAAAGTGGGGAAACACCATATATTTT.

The V call is TRBV9, the J call TRBJ2-1; possibly TRBD2 for D (6 bases). V lost 0 bases and J 4 bases, leaving 11 bases between the germline ends. The CDR3 has 15 amino acids. The germline gives CDR1 SGDLS, CDR2 YYNGEE. The CDR3 nucleotides are TGTGCCAGCAGCGTAGACGGCGGGGAGTACAATGAGCAGTTCTTC. Amino acid sequence: CASSVDGGEYNEQFF.

The V call is TRBV11-2, the J call TRBJ2-7; D may be TRBD1 (6 bases). V lost 1 base to trimming and J lost 6 bases, with 13 bases between them. CDR3 length: 14 amino acids. Germline CDR1 and CDR2: SGHAT and FQNNGV. The CDR3 DNA follows: TGTGCCAGCAGCTTAGTGGCAGGGGTCCCCGAGCAGTACTTC. This translates into CASSLVAGVPEQYF.

The CDR3 nucleotides are TGTGCCAGCTCGGTCGGGGTTTCCTACGAGCAGTACTTC. Amino acid sequence: CASSVGVSYEQYF. V gene TRBV27 combines with J gene TRBJ2-7; D might be TRBD2 (5 bases). From germline, CDR1 is MNHEY and CDR2 SMNVEV (reference sequence). The CDR3 runs to 13 residues. Trimming stripped 8 bases from V and 1 base from J, with 12 bases between.

The chain links TRBV28 to TRBJ2-5, with 9 bases lining up with TRBD1. Germline assignment: CDR1 MDHEN and CDR2 SYDVKM. V shed 3 bases, J shed 4 bases, and the junction held 3 bases outside the gene matches. The CDR3 spans 14 residues. CDR3 amino acids: CASSFRGQGETQYF. The CDR3 coding sequence is TGTGCCAGCAGTTTTAGGGGACAGGGAGAGACCCAGTACTTC.

The chain recombines TRBV28 with TRBJ2-1, with D tentatively TRBD2 (6 bases). CDR1 and CDR2 from the germline V gene are MDHEN and SYDVKM. The V gene lost 6 bases and the J gene lost 12 bases, with 24 bases spanning the gap. CDR3 length equals 15 residues. The CDR3 sequence is CASSILGEVSYAQFF. The CDR3 nucleotides read TGTGCCAGCAGCATTCTGGGGGAGGTATCCTACGCGCAGTTCTTC.

This chain joins TRBV4-1 and TRBJ1-5; D may be TRBD1 (6 bases). Germline loops: CDR1 MGHRA, CDR2 YSYEKL. V was trimmed by 4 bases and J by 5 bases, leaving 15 bases between them. This CDR3 region has 15 residues. The CDR3 coding sequence is TGCGCCAGCAGCCCGGGGGGGGCAGGGGATCAGCCCCAGCATTTT. Translated: CASSPGGAGDQPQHF.

This sequence joins TRBV5-1 and TRBJ2-7; 8 nucleotides agree with TRBD2. The V gene's germline CDR1 is SGHRS and CDR2 YFSETQ. V shed 4 bases, J shed 5 bases, and the junction held 2 bases outside the gene matches. The CDR3 sequence is 12 residues long. The CDR3 sequence is CASSPGGDEQYF. CDR3 nucleotide sequence: TGCGCCAGCAGCCCGGGGGGGGACGAGCAGTACTTC.

The V call is TRBV27, the J call TRBJ1-1; TRBD1 is a possible D gene (5 bases). Trimming shortened V by 2 bases and J by 2 bases, and 21 bases separated the two germline ends. This CDR3 has 18 residues. CDR1 and CDR2 (germline): MNHEY, SMNVEV (reference sequence). The CDR3 DNA is TGTGCCAGCAGTTTAGACCCCCTTTTGACAGATTTAAACACTGAAGCTTTCTTT. Its protein is CASSLDPLLTDLNTEAFF.

The chain couples TRBV14 to TRBJ1-2; possible D gene TRBD1, 6 bases. CDR3 length equals 14 residues. V was trimmed by 4 bases and J by 5 bases, leaving 14 bases between them. CDR1 and CDR2 from the germline V gene are SGHDN and FVKESK. CDR3 loop: CASSPGTFVYGYTF. The DNA of the CDR3 is TGTGCCAGCAGCCCCGGGACATTTGTTTATGGCTACACCTTC.

The rearrangement uses TRBV6-4 and TRBJ1-2; 11 bases match TRBD1. Looked up from germline, CDR1 is MRHNA and CDR2 is SNTAGT. The CDR3 has 15 residues. J was trimmed by 4 bases and V by 3 bases; bases with no gene match: 4. CDR3 coding DNA: TGTGCCAGCAGTGAAGGGACAGGGGGGAGCTATGGCTACACCTTC. Protein product: CASSEGTGGSYGYTF.

V and J are TRBV27 and TRBJ2-1; TRBD2 might be the D (6 bases). Trimming took 7 bases from V and 2 from J, leaving 15 bases between them. Germline V CDR1 and CDR2: MNHEY, SMNVEV (reference sequence). This CDR3 is built from 15 residues. CDR3 protein: CASTFTGAPYNEQFF. In DNA form, the CDR3 reads TGTGCCAGCACATTTACGGGAGCCCCCTACAATGAGCAGTTCTTC.

The genes are TRBV18 and TRBJ2-5, with D possibly TRBD1 on 6 matching bases. Deletions cut 1 base from V and 1 base from J, with 10 bases between. Germline assignment: CDR1 KGHSH and CDR2 LQKENI. This CDR3 region has 15 residues. CDR3: CASSPQAGAQETQYF. The DNA of the CDR3 is TGTGCCAGCTCACCACAGGCAGGGGCCCAAGAGACCCAGTACTTC.

The chain employs TRBV7-8 and TRBJ2-7; 10 bases match TRBD1. The germline V gene has CDR1 SGHVS and CDR2 FQNEAQ. After removal of 5 bases from V and 2 bases from J, the junction contained 9 bases not matched to a gene. The CDR3 sequence is 16 residues long. CDR3 amino acids: CASSQGGQGTPYEQYF. CDR3 sequence (DNA): TGTGCCAGCAGCCAAGGGGGACAGGGGACTCCCTACGAGCAGTACTTC.

In its sample, this clone was seen once. The chain uses TRBV6-6 and TRBJ2-1; the match to TRBD2 covers 7 bases. Germline V lookup: CDR1 MNHNY, CDR2 SVGAGI (reference sequence). Germline trimming cut 5 bases from V and 8 bases from J; bases unmatched to any gene: 15. The CDR3 covers 16 residues. The CDR3 reads CASSPRGRGPGYEQFF. The CDR3 DNA follows: TGTGCCAGCAGTCCCCGGGGGAGGGGCCCCGGGTATGAGCAGTTCTTC.

V is TRBV4-2 and J is TRBJ2-7, with D tentatively TRBD2 (6 bases). Deletions cut 4 bases from V and 0 bases from J, with 16 bases between. The germline gives CDR1 LGHNA, CDR2 YNFKEQ. CDR3 length: 16 amino acids. The DNA of the CDR3 is TGTGCCAGCAGCCTAGCGGCTAGCGTTAGCTCCTACGAGCAGTACTTC. Amino acids: CASSLAASVSSYEQYF.

Comments on this clone: A junction end diverges from the germline sequence, so it may reflect a read error. The sample holds other DNA sequences that translate to the same CDR3. The genes are TRBV9 and TRBJ2-7; 7 bases are shared with TRBD2. CDR1 is SGDLS, CDR2 YYNGEE, per germline. There are 15 residues in the CDR3. The CDR3, as DNA: TGTGCTAGCAGCGTATCCAGCGGGGTCCCCTACGAGCAGTACTTC. It codes for CASSVSSGVPYEQYF.

CDR3 coding DNA: TGTGCCAGCAGTGACCGGGGGGCGGGGGACACCGGGGAGCTGTTTTTT. It yields the protein CASSDRGAGDTGELFF. The gene calls are TRBV6-1 and TRBJ2-2; the D gene is possibly TRBD2 (7 bases). Deletions cut 3 bases from V and 3 bases from J, with 14 bases between. The CDR3 spans 16 residues. In germline, CDR1 is MNHNS, CDR2 SASEGT.

The chain joins TRBV28 to TRBJ1-5; 11 bases line up with TRBD1. The V segment lost 11 bases and the J segment 5 bases; nucleotides outside the gene matches: 5. The CDR3 length is 13 residues. CDR1 is MDHEN, CDR2 SYDVKM, per germline. The CDR3 DNA is TGTGCCGCGGACAGGGGGCAGGATCAGCCCCAGCATTTT. Translating gives CAADRGQDQPQHF.

V usage is TRBV11-2 and J usage is TRBJ1-5, with a weak D call TRBD1 (6 bases). This CDR3 has 14 amino acids. Trimming removed 0 bases at V and 11 bases at J, with 14 bases between. CDR1 and CDR2 (germline): SGHAT, FQNNGV. The CDR3 DNA reads as TGTGCCAGCAGCTTAGATCAGGACAGTTTCGCCCAGCATTTT. Protein product: CASSLDQDSFAQHF.